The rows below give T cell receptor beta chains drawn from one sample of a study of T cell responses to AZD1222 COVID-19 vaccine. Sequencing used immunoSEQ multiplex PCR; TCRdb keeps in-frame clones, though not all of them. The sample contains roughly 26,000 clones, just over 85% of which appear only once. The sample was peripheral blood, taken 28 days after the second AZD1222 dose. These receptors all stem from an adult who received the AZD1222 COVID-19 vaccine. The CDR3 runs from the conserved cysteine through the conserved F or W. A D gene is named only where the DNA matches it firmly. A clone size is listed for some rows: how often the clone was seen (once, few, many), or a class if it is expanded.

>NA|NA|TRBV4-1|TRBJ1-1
CASSLDPMNTEAFF
TGCGCCAGCAGCCTTGACCCCATGAACACTGAAGCTTTCTTT
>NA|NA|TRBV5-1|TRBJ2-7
CASRSLVRPPYEQYF
TGCGCCAGCCGCAGTTTAGTCCGCCCGCCCTACGAGCAGTACTTC
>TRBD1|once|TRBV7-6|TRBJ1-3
CASSLAGGQVTGNTIYF
TGTGCCAGCAGCTTAGCGGGGGGACAGGTCACTGGAAACACCATATATTTT
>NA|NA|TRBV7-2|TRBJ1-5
CASSLSPTAYQPQHF
TGTGCCAGCAGCTTAAGCCCAACAGCCTATCAGCCCCAGCATTTT
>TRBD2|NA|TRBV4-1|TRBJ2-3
CASSQDRLAGGRSTDTQYF
TGCGCCAGCAGCCAAGACCGACTAGCGGGGGGTCGGAGCACAGATACGCAGTATTTT
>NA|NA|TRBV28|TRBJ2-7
CASSKRDNPYEQYF
TGTGCCAGCAGTAAACGGGACAATCCCTACGAGCAGTACTTC
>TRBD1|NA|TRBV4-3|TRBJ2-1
CASSQGTGLYNEQFF
TGCGCCAGCAGCCAAGGGACAGGGCTTTACAATGAGCAGTTCTTC
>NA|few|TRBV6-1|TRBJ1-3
CASSEAGEWRDTIYF
TGTGCCAGCAGTGAAGCGGGGGAGTGGAGGGACACCATATATTTT
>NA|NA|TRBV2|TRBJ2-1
CASRETAGEQFF
TGTGCCAGCAGGGAGACTGCAGGTGAGCAGTTCTTC
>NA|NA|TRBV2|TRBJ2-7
CASRTDPTSEQYF
TGTGCCAGCAGGACGGACCCGACTAGCGAGCAGTACTTC
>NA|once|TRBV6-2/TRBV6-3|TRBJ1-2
CASSSPGSSNYGYTF
TGTGCCAGCAGTTCTCCGGGGTCCTCTAACTATGGCTACACCTTC
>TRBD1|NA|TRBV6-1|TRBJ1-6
CASSEALDRGNSPLHF
TGTGCCAGCAGTGAAGCCCTCGACAGGGGCAATTCACCCCTCCACTTT
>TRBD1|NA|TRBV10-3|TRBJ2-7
CAISNLQGSYEQYF
TGTGCCATCAGTAACCTACAGGGGTCCTACGAGCAGTACTTC
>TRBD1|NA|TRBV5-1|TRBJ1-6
CASSSGQGALFYNSPLHF
TGCGCCAGCAGCTCGGGACAGGGGGCTTTATTTTATAATTCACCCCTCCACTTT
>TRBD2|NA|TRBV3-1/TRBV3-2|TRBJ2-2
CASSQTSGVNTGELFF
TGTGCCAGCAGCCAGACTAGCGGGGTCAACACCGGGGAGCTGTTTTTT
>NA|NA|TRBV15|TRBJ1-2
CATSGTGLSNYGYTF
TGTGCCACCAGCGGGACGGGACTCTCTAACTATGGCTACACCTTC
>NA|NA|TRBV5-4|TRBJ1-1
CATTRGAENTEAFF
TGTGCCACCACCCGGGGGGCTGAGAACACTGAAGCTTTCTTT
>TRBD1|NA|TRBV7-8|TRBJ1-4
CASSRDRAEKLFF
TGTGCCAGCAGCCGGGACAGGGCTGAAAAACTGTTTTTT
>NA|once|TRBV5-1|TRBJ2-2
CASSLGADSRNTGELFF
TGCGCCAGCAGCTTGGGGGCGGACAGCCGGAACACCGGGGAGCTGTTTTTT
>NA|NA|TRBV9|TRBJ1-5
CASSGGGPDQPQHF
TGTGCCAGCAGCGGAGGGGGTCCCGATCAGCCCCAGCATTTT
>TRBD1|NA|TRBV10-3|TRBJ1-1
CAISSGTVSTEAFF
TGTGCCATCAGTTCCGGGACAGTTAGCACTGAAGCTTTCTTT
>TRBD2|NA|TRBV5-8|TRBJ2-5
CASSYGLAQETQYF
TGTGCCAGCAGCTATGGACTAGCTCAAGAGACCCAGTACTTC
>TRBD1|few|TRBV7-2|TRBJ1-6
CASSPRTAQGASPLHF
TGTGCCAGCAGCCCCAGAACGGCTCAGGGGGCGTCACCCCTCCACTTT
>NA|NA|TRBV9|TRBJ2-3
CASSVADYSRAQSTDTQYF
TGTGCCAGCAGCGTAGCCGACTACAGTAGGGCCCAAAGCACAGATACGCAGTATTTT